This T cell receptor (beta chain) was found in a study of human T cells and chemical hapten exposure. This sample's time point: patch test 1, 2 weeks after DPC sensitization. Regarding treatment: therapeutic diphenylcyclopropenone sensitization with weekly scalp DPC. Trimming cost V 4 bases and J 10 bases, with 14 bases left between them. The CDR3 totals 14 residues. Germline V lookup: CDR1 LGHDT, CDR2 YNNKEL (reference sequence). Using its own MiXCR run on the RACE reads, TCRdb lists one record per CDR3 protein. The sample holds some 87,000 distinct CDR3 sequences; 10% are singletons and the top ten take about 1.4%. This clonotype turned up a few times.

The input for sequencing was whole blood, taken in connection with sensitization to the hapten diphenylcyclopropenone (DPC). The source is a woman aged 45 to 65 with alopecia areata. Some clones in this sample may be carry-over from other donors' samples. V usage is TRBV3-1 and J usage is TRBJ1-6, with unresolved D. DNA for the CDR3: TGTGCCAGCAGCCCAGCGGGGTACGGATCACCCCTCCACTTT. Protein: CASSPAGYGSPLHF.